These T cell receptor beta chains were read from a single sample in a study of T cell responses to AZD1222 COVID-19 vaccine. Only in-frame clones appear in the TCRdb table, and some are missing; sequencing was by immunoSEQ multiplex PCR. This sample has around 220,000 clones, with around 94% found just once. Specimen: peripheral blood, collected 28 days after the second dose of the MenACWY control vaccine. Receptors originate from an adult who received the MenACWY meningococcal vaccine as a control. Each CDR3 is given with its conserved first and last residue.

TRBV7-9,CASSLVGSDTYEQYF
TRBV28,CASSYAGGNQPQHF
TRBV29-1,CSGGDRPTGELFF
TRBV19,CASSLTRDEQFF
TRBV20-1,CSATGSYEQYF
TRBV2,CATVQYRGNGYTF
TRBV20-1,CSARDKGEQFF
TRBV15,CATSRDVGRGGGNTIYF
TRBV11-2,CASSLDRGSYGYTF
TRBV5-1,CASSRRQDGGYEQYF
TRBV21-1,CASSSGLAGGPSYEQYF
TRBV7-8,CASSLENQPQHF
TRBV19,CASSPRDRGDYSNQPQHF
TRBV5-1,CASSRGPTEAFF
TRBV5-4,CASSSMAEGTDTQYF
TRBV18,CASSPPGQETQYF
TRBV12-3/TRBV12-4,CASSASDRGYTF
TRBV5-1,CASSLEAYGKSTDTQYF